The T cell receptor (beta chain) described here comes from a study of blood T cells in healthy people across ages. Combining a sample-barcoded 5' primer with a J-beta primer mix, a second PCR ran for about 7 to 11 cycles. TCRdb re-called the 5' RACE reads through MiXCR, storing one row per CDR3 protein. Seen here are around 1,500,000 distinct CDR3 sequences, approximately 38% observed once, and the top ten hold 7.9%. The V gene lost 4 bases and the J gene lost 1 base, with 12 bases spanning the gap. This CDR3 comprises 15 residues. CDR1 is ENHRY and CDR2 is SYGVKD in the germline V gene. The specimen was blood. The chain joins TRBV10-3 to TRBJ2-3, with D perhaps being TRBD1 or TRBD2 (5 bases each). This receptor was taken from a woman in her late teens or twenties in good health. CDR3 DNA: TGTGCCATCAGTGGGGGGAACCTGGGCACAGATACGCAGTATTTT. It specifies CAISGGNLGTDTQYF.